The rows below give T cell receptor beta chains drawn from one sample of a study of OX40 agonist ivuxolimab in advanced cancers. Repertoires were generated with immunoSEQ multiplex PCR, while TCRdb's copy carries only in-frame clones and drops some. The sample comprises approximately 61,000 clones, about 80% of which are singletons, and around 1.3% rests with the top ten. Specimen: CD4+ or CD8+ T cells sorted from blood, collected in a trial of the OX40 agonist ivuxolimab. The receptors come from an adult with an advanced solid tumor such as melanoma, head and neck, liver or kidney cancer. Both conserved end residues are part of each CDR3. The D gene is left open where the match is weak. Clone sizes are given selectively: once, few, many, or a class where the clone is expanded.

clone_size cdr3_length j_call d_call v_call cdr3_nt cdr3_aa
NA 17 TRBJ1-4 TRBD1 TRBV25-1 TGTGCCAGCAGTGAATGGGGCAGGGGGGCAACTAATGAAAAACTGTTTTTT CASSEWGRGATNEKLFF
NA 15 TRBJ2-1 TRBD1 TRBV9 TGTGCCAGCAGCGTAGGACAGGGCTCCTACAATGAGCAGTTCTTC CASSVGQGSYNEQFF
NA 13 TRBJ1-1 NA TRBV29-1 TGCAGCGTCCTCGGCACTTTGAACACTGAAGCTTTCTTT CSVLGTLNTEAFF
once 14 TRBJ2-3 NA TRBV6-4 TGTGCCAGCAGTGCGGAAACGGGTTTAGATACGCAGTATTTT CASSAETGLDTQYF
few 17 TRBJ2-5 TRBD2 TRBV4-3 TGCGCCAGCAGCCAAGGTCCAGCGGGGGATGGGGGGGAGACCCAGTACTTC CASSQGPAGDGGETQYF
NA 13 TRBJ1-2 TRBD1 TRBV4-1 TGCGCCAGCAGCAAAGGACAGGGTGCTGGCTACACCTTC CASSKGQGAGYTF
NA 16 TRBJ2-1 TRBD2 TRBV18 TGTGCCAGCTCATCCGTTACTAGCGGGGTCAACAATGAGCAGTTCTTC CASSSVTSGVNNEQFF
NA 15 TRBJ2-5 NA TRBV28 TGTGCCAGCAGTCCCTCAGGGGGGGGCCAGGAGACCCAGTACTTC CASSPSGGGQETQYF
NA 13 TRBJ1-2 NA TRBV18 TGTGCCAGCTCACCTTCAGTTCCCTATGGCTACACCTTC CASSPSVPYGYTF
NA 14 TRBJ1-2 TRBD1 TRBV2 TGTGCCAGCAGCTTGGACAGGGCAACTCGGGGCTACACCTTC CASSLDRATRGYTF
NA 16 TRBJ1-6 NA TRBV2 TGTGCCAGCAGTTTAGAGGTGGGCAGGGGAGATTCACCCCTCCACTTT CASSLEVGRGDSPLHF
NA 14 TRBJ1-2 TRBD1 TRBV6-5 TGTGCCAGCAGTGAAGTCCAGGGGGCTAGGGGCTACACCTTC CASSEVQGARGYTF
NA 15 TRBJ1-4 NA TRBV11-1 TGTGCCAGCAGCCCAACCGGGACGGGTAATGAAAAACTGTTTTTT CASSPTGTGNEKLFF
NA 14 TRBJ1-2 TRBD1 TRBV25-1 TGTGCCAGCAGTGAATTGGGACAGGGGTATGGCTACACCTTC CASSELGQGYGYTF
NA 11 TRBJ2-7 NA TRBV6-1 TGTGCCAGCAGTGAAAGGTACGAGCAGTACTTC CASSERYEQYF
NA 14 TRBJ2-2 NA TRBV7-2 TGTGCCAGCGGGGAGGGGGCGAACACCGGGGAGCTGTTTTTT CASGEGANTGELFF
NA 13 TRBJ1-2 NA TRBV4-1 TGCGCCAGCAGCCAAGATTGGGGGAATGGCTACACCTTC CASSQDWGNGYTF
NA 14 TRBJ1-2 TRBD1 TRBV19 TGTGCCAGTAGCCCGGCCGGGACAGGGAAAGGCTACACCTTC CASSPAGTGKGYTF
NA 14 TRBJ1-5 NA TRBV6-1 TGTGCCAGCAGTCCGACACGGGGCAATCAGCCCCAGCATTTT CASSPTRGNQPQHF
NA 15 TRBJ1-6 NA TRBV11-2 TGTGCCAGCAGCTTAGTTCGGGGGTATAATTCACCCCTCCACTTT CASSLVRGYNSPLHF
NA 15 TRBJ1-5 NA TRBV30 TGTGCCTGGAGTCTGAGAGGGACACCTAATCAGCCCCAGCATTTT CAWSLRGTPNQPQHF
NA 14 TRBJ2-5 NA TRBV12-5 TGTGCTAGTGGCCCCGGGGGGCCGGGGGGGACCCAGTACTTC CASGPGGPGGTQYF
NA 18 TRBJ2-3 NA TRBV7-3 TGTGCCAGCAGCCTGGGGCTGGGACATCTAAGAGTACCAGATACGCAGTATTTT CASSLGLGHLRVPDTQYF
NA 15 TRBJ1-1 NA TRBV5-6 TGTGCCAGCACCCCTCGTATTGGGGGCCGGACTGAAGCTTTCTTT CASTPRIGGRTEAFF
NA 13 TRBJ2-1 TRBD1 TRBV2 TGTGCCAGCACCTTTACAGGGGTCGGCGAGCAGTTCTTC CASTFTGVGEQFF
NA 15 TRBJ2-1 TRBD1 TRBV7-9 TGTGCCAGCAGCTTCGGGACAGGGGATTTCCGTGAGCAGTTCTTC CASSFGTGDFREQFF
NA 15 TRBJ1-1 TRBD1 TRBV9 TGTGCCAGCAGCGTAGAGGGCAGGGGGAAGACTGAAGCTTTCTTT CASSVEGRGKTEAFF
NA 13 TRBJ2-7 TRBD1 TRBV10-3 TGTGCCACCCTGGACAGGGGGACTTACGAGCAGTACTTC CATLDRGTYEQYF
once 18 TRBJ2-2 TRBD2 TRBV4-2 TGTGCCAGCAGCCAGGAGGGACTAGCGGGGGGGCCTACCGGGGAGCTGTTTTTT CASSQEGLAGGPTGELFF
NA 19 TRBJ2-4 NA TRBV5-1 TGCGCCAGCAGCACCTCCGGGACCGGGCCTGGGATAGCCAAAAACATTCAGTACTTC CASSTSGTGPGIAKNIQYF
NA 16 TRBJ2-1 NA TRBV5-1 TGCGCCAGCAGCTTGGCCGGGGGAAGCTCCTACAATGAGCAGTTCTTC CASSLAGGSSYNEQFF
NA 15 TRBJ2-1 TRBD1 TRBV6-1 TGTGCCAGCACCTTCGACGGGACAGGGGGCCTTGAGCAGTTCTTC CASTFDGTGGLEQFF